This is a list of T cell receptor beta chains from one sample in a study of blood T cell repertoires in COVID-19. Assay: immunoSEQ multiplex PCR; the TCRdb copy retains only in-frame clones and omits some. The repertoire holds around 50,000 clones, with around 88% as singletons. Material for sequencing was peripheral blood. These receptors were obtained from a woman older than 75 with acute or convalescent COVID-19. Both conserved end residues are part of each CDR3. D genes are given only for firm matches. The size of a clone is reported for some rows only, either as once, few or many, or as a class for expanded clones.

clone_size d_call j_call v_call cdr3_nt cdr3_aa
NA NA TRBJ2-1 TRBV5-1 TGCGCCAGCAGCTTCGAGACTGCCAGGGGTGAGCAGTTCTTC CASSFETARGEQFF
once NA TRBJ1-1 TRBV2 TGTGCCAGCACCTACAGGGTGAACACTGAAGCTTTCTTT CASTYRVNTEAFF
NA TRBD1 TRBJ1-3 TRBV19 TGTGCCAGTAGTAGCCGGACAGGGGCTGGAAACACCATATATTTT CASSSRTGAGNTIYF
NA NA TRBJ1-1 TRBV7-2 TGTGCCAGCAGCCCCCAAGGCGGGAACACTGAAGCTTTCTTT CASSPQGGNTEAFF
NA NA TRBJ1-2 TRBV19 TGTGCCAGTAGTCCAAAAGGCAGGGTTGGCTACACCTTC CASSPKGRVGYTF
NA NA TRBJ2-1 TRBV5-4 TGTGCCAGCAGCTTGGTCCCCATAAACTATGAGCAGTTCTTC CASSLVPINYEQFF
NA NA TRBJ1-5 TRBV10-2 TGCGCCAGCAGTGAGCCAGGGGTCAATCAGCCCCAGCATTTT CASSEPGVNQPQHF
NA NA TRBJ1-1 TRBV3-1/TRBV3-2 TGTGCCAGCAGCCCCCTGGGGGGAACTGAAGCTTTCTTT CASSPLGGTEAFF
NA TRBD1 TRBJ2-7 TRBV4-1 TGCGCCAGCAGCCAAGGCCTGGGGTGGACAGGGGTGTACTTC CASSQGLGWTGVYF
NA TRBD1 TRBJ2-3 TRBV19 TGTGCCAGTAGTATTCCGGGACAGGGCACAGATACGCAGTATTTT CASSIPGQGTDTQYF
NA TRBD1 TRBJ1-3 TRBV3-1/TRBV3-2 TGTGCCAGCAGCCTCGGGACAGTTGGTAGAAACACCATATATTTT CASSLGTVGRNTIYF
NA NA TRBJ1-5 TRBV3-1/TRBV3-2 TGTGCCAGCAGCCAAGGGGGCCAACAGCCCCAGCATTTT CASSQGGQQPQHF
few NA TRBJ1-4 TRBV19 TGTGCCAGTAGTATAGATCGTACGGGGGTTGAAAAACTGTTTTTT CASSIDRTGVEKLFF
NA NA TRBJ1-5 TRBV2 TGTGCCAGCAATGACCAGGGGACTCAGCCCCAGCATTTT CASNDQGTQPQHF
NA NA TRBJ2-6 TRBV12-5 TGTGCTAGTGGTCCATCTGGGGCCAACGTCCTGACTTTC CASGPSGANVLTF
NA TRBD1 TRBJ1-2 TRBV5-6 TGTGCCAGCAGCATCAGGGGGATTGGGACGGGCTACACCTTC CASSIRGIGTGYTF
NA TRBD2 TRBJ2-2 TRBV11-2 TGTGCCAGCAGCTTAGATACCCTAGCGGGTCTGACCGGGGAGCTGTTTTTT CASSLDTLAGLTGELFF
NA NA TRBJ1-1 TRBV7-8 TGTGCCAGCACCCTGGACAGATTGAACACTGAAGCTTTCTTT CASTLDRLNTEAFF
NA NA TRBJ1-6 TRBV19 TGTGCCAGTAGTAGAGGGACTTTGAATTCACCCCTCCACTTT CASSRGTLNSPLHF
NA NA TRBJ2-5 TRBV5-1 TGCGCCAGCAGCTTGGGTGCGGCCTCCGGGACCCAGTACTTC CASSLGAASGTQYF
NA TRBD2 TRBJ2-1 TRBV5-1 TGCGCCAGCAGTTCGGGGGGTGGAAACAATGAGCAGTTCTTC CASSSGGGNNEQFF
once NA TRBJ2-1 TRBV11-2 TGTGCCAGCAGCTTATTAGCGGAGTACAATGAGCAGTTCTTC CASSLLAEYNEQFF
NA TRBD1 TRBJ1-1 TRBV19 TGTGCCAGTACCCAGAGGGGACAGACAGAAGCTTTCTTT CASTQRGQTEAFF
NA TRBD2 TRBJ2-1 TRBV2 TGTGCCAGCAGTAGCAGGGCGCGGGGGTGGGATGAGCAGTTCTTC CASSSRARGWDEQFF
NA NA TRBJ2-1 TRBV27 TGTGCCAGCAGTCGGACACGGAGCTCCTACAATGAGCAGTTCTTC CASSRTRSSYNEQFF
few TRBD1 TRBJ1-1 TRBV5-4 TGTGCCAGCAGCACGGGACAGGAAACTGAAGCTTTCTTT CASSTGQETEAFF
NA TRBD1 TRBJ2-7 TRBV3-1/TRBV3-2 TGTGCCAGCAGCCAAAGCCCAGGACAGGGTGGAACCTACGAGCAGTACTTC CASSQSPGQGGTYEQYF
NA TRBD1 TRBJ2-7 TRBV11-1 TGTGCCAGCAGCCCAATGACAGGGAGCTCCTACGAGCAGTACTTC CASSPMTGSSYEQYF
few NA TRBJ1-2 TRBV9 TGTGCCAGCAGCGTAGACAGTAACTATGGCTACACCTTC CASSVDSNYGYTF
NA TRBD1 TRBJ2-7 TRBV7-2 TGTGCCAGCAGTTTTACCTCGACAGGGGGCTACGAGCAGTACTTC CASSFTSTGGYEQYF
NA TRBD1 TRBJ2-7 TRBV19 TGTGCCAGTATGGGTATCGGACAGGGGGCCTACGAGCAGTACTTC CASMGIGQGAYEQYF
NA NA TRBJ1-2 TRBV28 TGTGCCAGCAGCCAGGCAGTTAAGTATGGCTACACCTTC CASSQAVKYGYTF
NA TRBD2 TRBJ2-2 TRBV3-1/TRBV3-2 TGTGCCAGCAGCCCCCGGTTCGCACTAGCGGGACTAACAGCGAACACCGGGGAGCTGTTTTTT CASSPRFALAGLTANTGELFF
NA TRBD2 TRBJ2-1 TRBV5-1 TGCGCCAGCAGCTCCTCGCCGACTAGCGGGTACAATGAGCAGTTCTTC CASSSSPTSGYNEQFF
NA NA TRBJ1-3 TRBV5-1 TGCGCCAGCAGCTTGGGGGGCACTGGAAACACCATATATTTT CASSLGGTGNTIYF
NA NA TRBJ1-2 TRBV2 TGTGCCAGCAGTGAATTTCGGGGGTCGTCTAACTATGGCTACACCTTC CASSEFRGSSNYGYTF
NA NA TRBJ1-5 TRBV9 TGTGCCAGCAGCGTAGGCCCAGGGAAGCAGCCCCAGCATTTT CASSVGPGKQPQHF
once TRBD1 TRBJ2-3 TRBV19 TGTGCCAGTAACAGGGGACCCACAGATACGCAGTATTTT CASNRGPTDTQYF
NA NA TRBJ1-4 TRBV21-1 TGTGCCAGCAGCAAAGTACAGGGGAAGACTCCCAATGAAAAACTGTTTTTT CASSKVQGKTPNEKLFF